The T cell receptor beta chain described here comes from a study of T cells after yellow fever vaccination. V was clipped by 4 bases and J by 7 bases; unmatched bases: 7. The CDR3 length is 13 residues. Germline V lookup: CDR1 SGDLS, CDR2 YYNGEE. Study results and limitations: After the booster, approximately 96% of CD4 and 88% of CD8 primary-response clones were re-detected.

This clonotype was counted at least ten times. Its antigen remains unidentified. TCRdb reanalysed the 5' RACE reads using MiXCR and keeps one entry per CDR3 protein. The sample yields approximately 140,000 distinct CDR3 sequences, roughly 8% seen once. The rearrangement joins TRBV9 to TRBJ1-1, with 7 bases that match TRBD1. The sequence was obtained from a man aged 25-45 years who received the YFV17D yellow fever vaccine. Sequencing was performed on CD4+ T cells sorted from PBMCs, taken 5 days after the yellow fever booster vaccination. CDR3 loop: CASSLRQGSEAFF. Written as DNA, the CDR3 is TGTGCCAGCAGCCTAAGACAGGGTAGTGAAGCTTTCTTT.